Below, one T cell receptor (beta chain) is given with its context. The data stem from a study of regulatory T cells in long-lasting Graves disease. The CDR3 consists of 14 residues. Trimming left V 4 bases short and J 12 bases short, with 20 bases between. Germline assignment: CDR1 SGHRS and CDR2 YFSETQ. In building TCR beta libraries, iRepertoire HTBI primers were used together with Arm-PCR of CDR3 regions. TCRdb independently ran MiXCR on the multiplex PCR reads; one entry per CDR3 protein. The table has 350,000 to 550,000 distinct CDR3 sequences, more than 12% seen once. Time point given: newly diagnosed GD, antithyroid drugs for less than 3 months. Preparation of the TCR library used RNA extracted from PBMCs. The same sample was also studied in work on T cells in Graves' hyperthyroidism and ophthalmopathy.

This TCR came from a woman in her twenties or thirties with Graves disease. V usage is TRBV5-1 and J usage is TRBJ2-1, with D possibly being TRBD2 (7 bases). The sequencing here drew on peripheral blood mononuclear cells (PBMCs), taken at new diagnosis, from a patient treated with antithyroid drugs. In nucleotides, the CDR3 is TGCGCCAGCAGCCCCATTCCCGGGGGGCCACTGCAGTTCTTC. Encoded protein: CASSPIPGGPLQFF.